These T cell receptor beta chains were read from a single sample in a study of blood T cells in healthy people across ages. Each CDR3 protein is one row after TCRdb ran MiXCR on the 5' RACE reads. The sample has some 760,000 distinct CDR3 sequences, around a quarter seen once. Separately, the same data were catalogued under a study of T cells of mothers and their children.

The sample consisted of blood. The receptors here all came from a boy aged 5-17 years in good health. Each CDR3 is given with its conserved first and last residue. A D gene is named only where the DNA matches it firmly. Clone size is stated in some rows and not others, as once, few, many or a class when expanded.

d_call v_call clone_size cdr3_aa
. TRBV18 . CASSPMTDEQYF
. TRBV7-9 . CASSSPPRYEQYF
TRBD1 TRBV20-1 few CSAHWTGRAKNIQYF
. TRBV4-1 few CASSQEWSIQETQYF
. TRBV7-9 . CASSWAAASTDTQYF
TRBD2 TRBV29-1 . CSVPEGTSGGAWDEQYF
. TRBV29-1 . CSVGGTVDTQYF
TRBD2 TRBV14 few CASSQDWLAGVDEQFF
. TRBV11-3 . CASSPGLSSAFSYNEQFF
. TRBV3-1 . CASSQTTDYEQYF
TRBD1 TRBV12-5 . CASGRDRGLWDEQFF
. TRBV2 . CASSEEARSSQYF
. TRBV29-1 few CSVGSGDHEELFF
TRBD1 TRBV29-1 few CSVERAGQGSETQYF
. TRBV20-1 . CSAIPDPLETTETQYF
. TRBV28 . CASSSPTRPGDYEQYF
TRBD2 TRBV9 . CASTSTGTNTDTQYF
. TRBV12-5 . CASGLDRAYEQYF
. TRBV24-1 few CATSVGDFPNTEAFF
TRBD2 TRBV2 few CASSERFIAGSTDTQYF
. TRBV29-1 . CSVPSRGSNNEQFF
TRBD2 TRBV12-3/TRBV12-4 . CASSSKLAVPGELFF
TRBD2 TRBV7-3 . CASSQVGGGQETQYF
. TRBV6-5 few CASSYVGTQETQYF